Below are 22 T cell receptor beta chains sequenced from a single sample in a study of OX40 agonist ivuxolimab in advanced cancers. Clones were read by immunoSEQ multiplex PCR, and TCRdb kept only the in-frame ones, dropping some. Counted here are some 100,000 clones, 92% occurring once; the ten biggest clones make up around 3.3%. The material was CD4+ or CD8+ T cells sorted from blood, obtained in a trial of the OX40 agonist ivuxolimab. All receptors come from an adult with an advanced solid tumor such as melanoma, head and neck, liver or kidney cancer.

The chain combines TRBV19 with TRBJ1-3; D is ambiguous. CDR3 length: 15 amino acids. V lost 7 bases and J 0 bases, leaving 13 bases between the germline ends. Germline V gene sequence: CDR1 LNHDA, CDR2 SQIVND (reference sequence). In DNA, the CDR3 is TGTGCCAGTATACCGGACTGGGGCTCTGGAAACACCATATATTTT. As protein: CASIPDWGSGNTIYF.

The chain couples TRBV28 to TRBJ1-5, with D possibly TRBD1 on 5 matching bases. Germline V gene sequence: CDR1 MDHEN, CDR2 SYDVKM. The germline V and J ends were trimmed by 2 bases and 4 bases, with 9 bases remaining between them. This CDR3 has 14 residues. The chain's CDR3 is CASSLGWGNQPQHF. CDR3 DNA: TGTGCCAGCAGTTTAGGATGGGGGAATCAGCCCCAGCATTTT.

This chain links TRBV5-1 with TRBJ2-3; the match to TRBD2 covers 10 bases. V lost 4 bases, J lost 4 bases, and 6 bases stayed unmatched. The CDR3 spans 15 residues. CDR1 SGHRS and CDR2 YFSETQ come from the germline V gene. In DNA, the CDR3 is TGCGCCAGCAGCGCCGGGACTAGCGAGTCAGATACGCAGTATTTT. Its translation: CASSAGTSESDTQYF.

This clone occurred a few times. CDR3 nucleotides: TGTGCCAGCAGTTCGGACAGCAATCAGCCCCAGCATTTT. Translating gives CASSSDSNQPQHF. V and J are TRBV6-5 and TRBJ1-5; D is unclear. V lost 4 bases, J lost 1 base, and 5 bases lay in between. CDR3 length: 13 residues. Per germline, CDR1 MNHEY and CDR2 SVGAGI.

The rearrangement joins TRBV10-3 to TRBJ2-3; the D gene is possibly TRBD1 (7 bases). Germline V lookup: CDR1 ENHRY, CDR2 SYGVKD. V was trimmed by 3 bases and J by 4 bases, leaving 17 bases between them. This CDR3 has 16 residues. CDR3 DNA: TGTGCCATCAGTGACCGGACAGGAGGGGGGCCAGATACGCAGTATTTT. Its protein product is CAISDRTGGGPDTQYF.

This clone was seen once. This chain links TRBV7-8 with TRBJ2-3; TRBD2 matches at 8 bases. The CDR3 spans 14 residues. Germline lookup yields CDR1 SGHVS and CDR2 FQNEAQ. The junction had 2 bases not matched to a gene; V was cut back by 3 bases and J by 3 bases. This chain's CDR3 is CASSFLAGTDTQYF. DNA of the CDR3: TGTGCCAGCAGCTTTTTAGCGGGGACAGATACGCAGTATTTT.

The chain recombines TRBV27 with TRBJ2-7, with TRBD1 matching over 8 bases. With 3 bases clipped from V and 4 bases from J, the junction kept 8 bases outside the gene matches. The germline V gene has CDR1 MNHEY and CDR2 SMNVEV (reference sequence). This CDR3 contains 15 residues. CDR3 nucleotides: TGTGCCAGCAGTTTTTTCCAGGGGGCGTCATACGAGCAGTACTTC. Its protein product is CASSFFQGASYEQYF.

Points on this clone: One junction end disagrees with the germline gene, perhaps due to a read error. The CDR3 DNA reads as TGTGCCAACAGCGTGAGCGGGATCCACGAGCAGTACTTC. This gives the protein CANSVSGIHEQYF. The chain couples TRBV11-2 to TRBJ2-7, with 7 bases lining up with TRBD2. Germline V CDR1 and CDR2: SGHAT, FQNNGV. The CDR3 consists of 13 residues.

The chain combines TRBV6-5 with TRBJ2-7; D gene unclear. This CDR3 is built from 12 residues. Germline values: CDR1 MNHEY, CDR2 SVGAGI. The ends were cut back, 6 bases at V and 3 bases at J, with 9 bases in the middle. CDR3 amino acids: CASRENNYEQYF. The CDR3 coding sequence is TGTGCCAGCAGAGAGAACAACTACGAGCAGTACTTC.

This rearrangement joins TRBV5-1 to TRBJ2-3; D unresolved. Germline lookup yields CDR1 SGHRS and CDR2 YFSETQ. CDR3 length: 13 residues. V was cut by 2 bases and J by 1 base, with 5 bases left in between. CDR3 nucleotide sequence: TGCGCCAGCAGCTTCTGGGGCACAGATACGCAGTATTTT. Amino acid sequence: CASSFWGTDTQYF.

The V call is TRBV5-4, the J call TRBJ2-7, with 10 bases aligning to TRBD2. The length of the CDR3 is 19 residues. CDR1 and CDR2 from the germline V gene are SGHNT and YYREEE (reference sequence). V trimming: 2 bases; J trimming: 4 bases; junction bases outside the gene matches: 18. The CDR3 protein is CASSLRPGLAPIGGYEQYF. In DNA, the CDR3 is TGTGCCAGCAGCTTACGACCGGGACTAGCGCCGATAGGGGGGTACGAGCAGTACTTC.

V is TRBV7-9 and J is TRBJ1-2, with TRBD1 matching 7 bases. Trimming took 0 bases from V and 1 from J; bases not matched to a gene: 11. CDR1 SEHNR and CDR2 FQNEAQ come from the germline V gene (reference sequence). The CDR3 sequence is 18 residues long. The CDR3 sequence is CASSLAWCGAGGNYGYTF. The CDR3 DNA sequence: TGTGCCAGCAGCTTAGCGTGGTGTGGGGCAGGGGGTAACTATGGCTACACCTTC.

CDR3 DNA sequence: TGTGCCAGCAGCGTAGGTTTGTCCTACGAGCAGTACTTC. As protein: CASSVGLSYEQYF. The chain links TRBV9 to TRBJ2-7; D not resolved. This CDR3 has 13 amino acids. CDR1 and CDR2 from the germline V gene are SGDLS and YYNGEE. V shed 0 bases and J shed 1 base, with 5 bases lying between them.

The rearrangement joins TRBV7-2 to TRBJ2-3, with 10 nucleotides matching TRBD2. Germline trimming cut 0 bases from V and 1 base from J; bases unmatched to any gene: 10. This CDR3 is built from 19 residues. The germline V gene encodes CDR1 SGHTA and CDR2 FQGNSA. CDR3: CASSLAGLAGALRTDTQYF. CDR3 coding DNA: TGTGCCAGCAGCTTAGCGGGGCTAGCGGGGGCCCTCCGCACAGATACGCAGTATTTT.

The chain uses TRBV9 and TRBJ2-1; 7 bases map to TRBD1. V gave up 4 bases and J gave up 2 bases; unmatched junction bases: 9. In germline, CDR1 is SGDLS, CDR2 YYNGEE. This CDR3 is 16 amino acids long. CDR3 sequence (DNA): TGTGCCAGCAGCTCCATTCTAGACAGGGCCTACAATGAGCAGTTCTTC. As protein: CASSSILDRAYNEQFF.

The rearrangement joins TRBV19 to TRBJ2-1; TRBD2 might be the D (5 bases). The germline CDR1 and CDR2 sequences are LNHDA and SQIVND (reference sequence). This CDR3 is built from 14 residues. With 10 bases removed from V and 3 bases from J, the gap between germline ends came to 16 bases. The CDR3 sequence: CATKRSAGYNEQFF. The CDR3, as DNA: TGTGCCACCAAAAGATCGGCGGGCTACAATGAGCAGTTCTTC.

In nucleotides, the CDR3 is TGTGCCAGCAGCTTAGTCCCCGGGACTAGCGGCCCGCAGCAGTACTTC. Its protein product is CASSLVPGTSGPQQYF. The chain recombines TRBV7-6 with TRBJ2-7; 11 bases map to TRBD2. This CDR3 contains 16 residues. V shed 1 base and J 8 bases; nucleotides not matched to a gene: 10. Germline V gives CDR1 SGHVS, CDR2 FNYEAQ.

This chain connects TRBV6-1 to TRBJ2-2; maybe TRBD2 (6 bases). Germline values: CDR1 MNHNS, CDR2 SASEGT. This CDR3 has 12 residues. Between the trimmed V and J ends, which lost 11 bases and 7 bases, there was a span of 14 bases. The CDR3 DNA follows: TGTGCCGGGGAGAGGAGGGGCGGGGAGCTGTTTTTT. Protein: CAGERRGGELFF.

The CDR3 loop is CASSLFAESSGNTIYF. CDR3 coding DNA: TGCGCCAGCAGCTTATTTGCAGAGAGCTCTGGAAACACCATATATTTT. V and J are TRBV10-2 and TRBJ1-3; the D is unclear. CDR1 is WSHSY and CDR2 is SAAADI in the germline V gene. Trimming stripped 6 bases from V and 0 bases from J, with 15 bases between. The CDR3 runs to 16 residues.

CDR3 protein: CASGLGGGADTQYF. DNA of the CDR3: TGTGCTAGTGGTTTAGGGGGGGGCGCAGATACGCAGTATTTT. The genes are TRBV12-5 and TRBJ2-3; maybe TRBD2 (7 bases). V was shortened by 3 bases and J by 4 bases, with 11 bases between the two germline ends. There are 14 residues in the CDR3. Germline V gene sequence: CDR1 LGHNT, CDR2 FRNRAP.

The gene calls are TRBV6-1 and TRBJ1-1; possible D gene TRBD1, 6 bases. CDR1 MNHNS and CDR2 SASEGT come from the germline V gene. Trimming removed 8 bases from V and 1 base from J, with 11 bases in between. The CDR3 runs 13 residues. The DNA for the CDR3 is TGTGCCAGCCCTCGGGGGGCGAACACTGAAGCTTTCTTT. This translates into CASPRGANTEAFF.

The chain combines TRBV6-5 with TRBJ1-2; TRBD1 might be the D (5 bases). There are 15 residues in the CDR3. The germline V gene encodes CDR1 MNHEY and CDR2 SVGAGI. The V gene lost 2 bases and the J gene lost 4 bases, with 14 bases spanning the gap. The CDR3 DNA reads as TGTGCCAGCAGTTACGTTGACAGTTCCCCCTATGGCTACACCTTC. It specifies CASSYVDSSPYGYTF.